The text below deals with one T cell receptor beta chain. Its antigen is still unknown. Base qualities are missing; no much larger clone stands one base away. In the germline V gene, CDR1 corresponds to MGHDK and CDR2 to SYGVNS. Inclusive of the bounding cysteine and phenylalanine, the CDR3 is 11 residues long. Of all the DNA, just the CDR3 is kept, 33 bases in frame from base 1. Library construction relied on the immunoSEQ multiplex PCR assay. The multiplex PCR relied on a mix of 60 forward primers for TCR Vbeta segments and 13 reverse primers for TCR Jbeta segments. The CDR3 region of rearranged TCR beta genes was amplified from genomic DNA by a multiplex PCR assay. The amplified TCR beta libraries were sequenced on the Illumina HiSeq System as 87-base-pair reads. Processing in the source paper ran as follows. A later analysis tallied roughly 80 million unique TCR beta chains across the 666 repertoires, and 10 million to 11 million of those chains were shared by two or more donors. Raw reads were error-corrected and collapsed into unique sequences by a nearest-neighbor algorithm in which closely related sequences were merged to remove PCR and sequencing errors. V, D and J gene segments were assigned by aligning CDR3 sequences to IMGT reference sequences. Each retained sequence needed at least a six-nucleotide match to both a V gene segment and a J gene segment. A rearrangement was called productive if the CDR3 had no stop codons and remained in frame with V and J, and every other rearrangement was called non-productive. Following IMGT convention, CDR3 was defined as the stretch from the second conserved V-encoded cysteine up to the conserved J-encoded phenylalanine. The earlier analysis of approximately 500 of the donors excluded sequences that lacked an unambiguous match to a single V gene segment. In an earlier analysis of 587 of the donors, a V segment was called functional when productive rearrangements were above 56.7%, and segregating when the standard deviation between donors exceeded 5%. To diagnose cytomegalovirus status from the catalog of TCR beta chain sequences, a statistical classification framework was built. V and J gene assignment, in a later analysis, came from comparing TCR nucleotide sequences with IMGT/GENE-DB human TR gene sequences. Using the TCRdist pipeline, a later analysis assigned CDR3 sequences along with most-parsimonious VDJ recombination scenarios. A later analysis defined each TCR beta chain by its CDR3 amino acid sequence plus V-gene family, and excluded reads lacking a unique V-gene family. In a later analysis, around 600 highly shared, low-generation-probability nucleotide sequences were removed to address suspected cross-contamination and a sequencing artifact. In a later analysis, a clonal expansion index was calculated for each public chain from normalized within-repertoire ranks of inferred template counts. Generation probabilities in a later analysis came from a VDJ recombination model fitted to out-of-frame rearrangements, and those results were checked against IGoR. In a later analysis, hypergeometric tests were used to score TCR-TCR, TCR-HLA and TCR-CMV co-occurrence, with a repertoire-size bias correction applied to TCR pairs. To estimate false discovery rates, a later analysis permuted the HLA or CMV assignments 20 times. In a later analysis, co-occurring TCRs were grouped using DBSCAN, and TCRdist sequence similarity was added for clustering within HLA-allele-positive subsets. Repertoires with fewer than 30,000 or more than 120,000 public chains, plus five repertoires with anomalous nucleotide sharing, were excluded from co-occurrence clustering. TCRdb's version of the immuneACCESS table is confined to in-frame rearrangements and falls short of the full clone set. An unresolved V gene accounts for under half of the shortfall where checked; the remainder is of unknown origin. V and J calls and clone size are those listed in that table; D and trimming were worked out from the DNA. Recorded for this sample are about 160,000 clones; 75% to 90% of them occurred a single time. Together, the top ten hold 1.5% to 2% of the sample.

The cohort was made up of under 800 healthy bone marrow donors. Cohort members were all nominally healthy when sampled, although unrecorded immune exposures were likely present. The donor tested CMV seronegative, placing the donor among the 300 to 450 seronegative members of the cohort. A peripheral blood sample was provided by each donor, and peripheral blood mononuclear cells were used for TCR beta sequencing. The Qiagen DNeasy Blood Extraction Kit was used to extract genomic DNA from the blood cell samples. This record comes from a study of cytomegalovirus exposure and HLA in healthy donors (dated by TCRdb to 2016 to 2017). For context, the study as a whole: An earlier analysis of about 560 of the donors reported approximately 300 Gb of sequence data and approximately 120 million unique TCR beta sequences obtained from about 170 million T cells. On average, around 230,000 unique TCR beta nucleotide sequences were sequenced per donor among 398 genotyped donors of the cohort, with about 19% of those sequences being non-productive. Both class I and class II loci were covered by HLA typing, at four-digit resolution. Of the 398 genotyped donors, 65% to 90% were placed in the genetic ancestry cluster associated with self-reported Caucasian donors. Approximately 310 gigabases of sequencing data and 70 million to 100 million unique TCR sequences were included in an early release covering about 700 HLA-typed donors. Roughly 5 DR-DQ haplotypes were handled as single units for association and clustering, since linkage in the cohort was strong. The study combined high-throughput TCR immunosequencing, statistical association of individual TCRs with disease status, and machine learning to predict cytomegalovirus infection status. Besides the first cohort of about 730 subjects, a separate validation cohort made up of 120 different subjects was used. The number of typed donors differed by locus: roughly 620-640 for A, B, C, DRB1 and DQB1; 500 to 550 for DQA1; approximately 610 for DPA1; and roughly 450 for DPB1. All discovery cohort repertoires had been generated using a single sequencing platform. Donor age, sex, ethnicity and CMV serostatus were compiled together with the repertoire data. The T cell repertoires of around 730 subjects were profiled by immunosequencing and related to cytomegalovirus serostatus. Rather than using new phenotypic data, the later analysis identified candidate immune exposures from TCR beta sequences and from how often those sequences occurred across donors. A later analysis re-examined previously published TCR beta repertoires from just over 650 donors and added high-resolution HLA genotyping to investigate patterns of TCR occurrence. In a later genetic analysis, genome-wide SNP genotypes for about 55% of the 666 donors were used, and that subset was treated as a discovery cohort. The study aimed to test whether cataloging public T cell receptors could reveal signatures of past pathogen exposure. An earlier analysis of fewer than 700 of the donors applied high-throughput TCR beta sequencing to assess whether each TCR beta V gene segment acted as functional or pseudogenic.

The paper as a whole reports these results and caveats: An earlier analysis of approximately 500 of the donors showed that most TCR beta V segments appeared in productive rearrangements either about 87% or about 30% of the time, which broadly matched IMGT annotations. A later genetic analysis reported fewer N-insertions in productive TCRs among donors in an Asian-associated ancestry cluster than the roughly 700-donor mean. Linkage disequilibrium might explain the correlated functional status among segregating V segments, but an unknown experimental factor could not be ruled out. Most TCR sequences were seen in very few donors, while some public TCRs were found in many individuals. Some IMGT-functional V segments, including TRBV6-2 and TRBV6-3, could not be distinguished by the 87-base-pair reads and were therefore excluded. The classifier was reported to diagnose cytomegalovirus status with high specificity and sensitivity in both the original and validation cohorts. The only immune exposure information available for the cohort was CMV serostatus. A total of fewer than 200 TCR beta chains were listed by the study as associated with cytomegalovirus. In a later analysis, TCR association rates were found to vary across HLA loci, with the most associated TCRs seen for DRB1 alleles and the fewest for HLA-C alleles. In vitro tests confirmed that a few of the cytomegalovirus-associated TCR beta chains recognize cytomegalovirus antigens. Compared with equally common non-associated chains, HLA-associated TCR beta chains in a later analysis were more clonally expanded and had lower generation probabilities. A further reported finding was that TCR beta sequences accurately predicted the HLA-A and HLA-B alleles for most subjects in the first cohort. The authors suggested that the approach could potentially be generalized to other disease states and immunological phenotypes. Approximately 16 rarely observed V segments, including chromosome 9 orphons, were excluded from the earlier analysis of approximately 500 of the donors because counts were too low. Specific HLA alleles were associated with 15,000 to 20,000 TCR beta sequences at a false discovery rate of 0.05 in a later analysis. HLA typing was unavailable for some donors at each locus, so association tests used only the typed subset. A cluster of highly shared sequence variants was judged likely to represent a technical artifact of the sequencing pipeline. Assigning TCR associations to individual alleles was difficult when HLA alleles, especially DR and DQ, strongly co-occurred. Most CMV-associated TCR beta chains appeared to be HLA-restricted in a later analysis, and the HLA associations seemed to be driven largely by CMV exposure. An association between a missense DCLRE1C variant and V-gene and J-gene trimming of TCR beta chains was found in a later genetic analysis and replicated in an independent cohort. Only TCR beta chains were sequenced in this cohort, and the absence of alpha or paired-chain data limited detectable features. The presence/absence analyses assumed that sequencing depth was roughly uniform across donors, and that assumption may not be true. According to a later analysis, parvovirus B19, influenza, CMV and Epstein-Barr virus appeared linked to several top co-occurrence clusters.

The sample was PBMCs. This sequence uses TRBV25-1 and TRBJ2-5; confidence is insufficient to name the D gene. With the DNA end fitting TRBJ2-7 better, the J assignment may be wrong. The TCR originated in a woman aged 18-29 years in good health and CMV-seronegative. The CDR3 region: CASRFLYEQYF. The DNA reads as follows: TGTGCCAGCAGATTCCTATACGAGCAGTACTTC.